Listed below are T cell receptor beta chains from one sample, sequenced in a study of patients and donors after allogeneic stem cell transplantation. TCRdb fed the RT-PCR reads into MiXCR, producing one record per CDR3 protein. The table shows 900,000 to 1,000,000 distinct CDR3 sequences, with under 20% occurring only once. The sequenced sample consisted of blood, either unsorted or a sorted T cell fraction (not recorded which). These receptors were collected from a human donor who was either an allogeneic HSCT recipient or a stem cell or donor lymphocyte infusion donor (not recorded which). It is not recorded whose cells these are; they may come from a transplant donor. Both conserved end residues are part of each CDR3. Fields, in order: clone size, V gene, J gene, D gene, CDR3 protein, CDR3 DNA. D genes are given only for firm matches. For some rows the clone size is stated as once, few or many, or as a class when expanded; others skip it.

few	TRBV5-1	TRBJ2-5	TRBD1	CASSRDRSQETQYF	TGCGCCAGCAGCCGGGACAGATCTCAAGAGACCCAGTACTTC
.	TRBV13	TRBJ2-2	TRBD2	CASSGLLAGGRTGELFF	TGTGCCAGCAGCGGGTTACTAGCGGGAGGGCGCACCGGGGAGCTGTTTTTT
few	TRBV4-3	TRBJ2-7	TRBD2	CASSQEYGGAHEQYF	TGCGCCAGCAGCCAAGAGTACGGGGGGGCCCACGAGCAGTACTTC
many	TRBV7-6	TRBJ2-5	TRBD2	CASSPQTSGRIGAYF	TGTGCCAGCAGCCCACAGACTAGCGGGAGGATAGGGGCGTACTTC
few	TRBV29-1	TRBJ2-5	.	CSVETGPETQYF	TGCAGCGTTGAAACAGGCCCTGAGACCCAGTACTTC
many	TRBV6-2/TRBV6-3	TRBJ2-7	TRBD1	CASTDRGKIYEQYF	TGTGCCAGCACCGACAGGGGGAAAATCTACGAGCAGTACTTC
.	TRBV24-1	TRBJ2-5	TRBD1	CATSGPGQGETQYF	TGTGCCACCAGTGGACCGGGACAGGGGGAGACCCAGTACTTC
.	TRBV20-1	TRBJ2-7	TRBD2	CSLPDFDSGSYEQYF	TGCAGCCTCCCCGATTTTGATAGCGGGTCCTACGAGCAGTACTTC
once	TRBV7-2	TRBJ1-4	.	CASSSLDWANEKLFF	TGTGCCAGCAGTTCTCTGGACTGGGCTAATGAAAAACTGTTTTTT
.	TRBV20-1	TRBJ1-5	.	CSAPFGQGPPWSNQPQHF	TGCAGTGCCCCTTTTGGGCAGGGTCCTCCTTGGAGCAATCAGCCCCAGCATTTT
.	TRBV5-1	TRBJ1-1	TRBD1	CASSSDRDTEAFF	TGCGCCAGCAGCTCCGACAGGGATACTGAAGCTTTCTTT
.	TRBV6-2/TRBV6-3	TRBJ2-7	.	CASRRGRGDEQYF	TGTGCCAGCAGACGAGGCAGGGGCGACGAGCAGTACTTC
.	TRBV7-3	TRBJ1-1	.	CASGGRNTEAFF	TGTGCCAGCGGCGGTAGGAACACTGAAGCTTTCTTT
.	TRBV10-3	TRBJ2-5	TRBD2	CAISLTSGSNQETQYF	TGTGCCATCAGCTTGACTAGCGGGAGTAATCAAGAGACCCAGTACTTC
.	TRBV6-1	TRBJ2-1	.	CASSENQEFNEQFF	TGTGCCAGCAGTGAAAACCAGGAATTCAATGAGCAGTTCTTC
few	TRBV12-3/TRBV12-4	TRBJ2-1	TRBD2	CASSLRQTSGGDNEQFF	TGTGCCAGCAGTTTACGGCAGACTAGCGGGGGAGACAATGAGCAGTTCTTC
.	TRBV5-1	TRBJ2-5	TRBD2	CASSRTSGSSQETQYF	TGCGCCAGCAGCAGGACTAGCGGATCTTCTCAAGAGACCCAGTACTTC